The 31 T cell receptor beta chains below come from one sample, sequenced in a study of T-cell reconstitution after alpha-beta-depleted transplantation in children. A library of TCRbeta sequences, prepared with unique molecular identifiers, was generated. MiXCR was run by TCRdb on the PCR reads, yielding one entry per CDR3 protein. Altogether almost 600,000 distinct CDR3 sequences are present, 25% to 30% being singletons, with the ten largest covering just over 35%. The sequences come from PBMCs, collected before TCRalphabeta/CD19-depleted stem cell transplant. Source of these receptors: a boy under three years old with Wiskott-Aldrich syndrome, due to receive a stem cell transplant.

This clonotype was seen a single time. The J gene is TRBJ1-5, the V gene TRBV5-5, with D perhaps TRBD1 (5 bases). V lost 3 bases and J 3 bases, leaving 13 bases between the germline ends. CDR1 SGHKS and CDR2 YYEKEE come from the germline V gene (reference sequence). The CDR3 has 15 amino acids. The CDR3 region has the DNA TGTGCCAGCAGCTCGGGGGGGACTTCCAATCAGCCCCAGCATTTT. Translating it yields CASSSGGTSNQPQHF.

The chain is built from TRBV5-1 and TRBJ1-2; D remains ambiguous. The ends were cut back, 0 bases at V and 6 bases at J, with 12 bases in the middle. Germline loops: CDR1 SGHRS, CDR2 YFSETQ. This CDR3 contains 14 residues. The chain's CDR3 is CASSLAREWDGYTF. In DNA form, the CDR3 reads TGCGCCAGCAGCTTGGCCCGGGAGTGGGATGGCTACACCTTC. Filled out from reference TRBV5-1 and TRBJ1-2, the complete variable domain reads KAGVTQTPRYLIKTRGQQVTLSCSPISGHRSVSWYQQTPGQGLQFLFEYFSETQRNKGNFPGRFSGRQFSNSRSEMNVSTLELGDSALYLCASSLAREWDGYTFGSGTRLTVV.

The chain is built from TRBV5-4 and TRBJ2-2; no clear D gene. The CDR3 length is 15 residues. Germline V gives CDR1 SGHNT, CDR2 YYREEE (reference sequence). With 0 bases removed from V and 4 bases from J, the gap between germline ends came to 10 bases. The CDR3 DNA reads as TGTGCCAGCAGCTTGGATCAGATTATCACCGGGGAGCTGTTTTTT. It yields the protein CASSLDQIITGELFF.

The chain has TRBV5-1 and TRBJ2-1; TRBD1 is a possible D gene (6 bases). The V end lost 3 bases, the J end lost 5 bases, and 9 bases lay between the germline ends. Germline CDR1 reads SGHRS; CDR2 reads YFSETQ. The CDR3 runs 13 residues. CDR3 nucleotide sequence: TGCGCCAGCAGCTGGGGGACAAACAATGAGCAGTTCTTC. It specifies CASSWGTNNEQFF.

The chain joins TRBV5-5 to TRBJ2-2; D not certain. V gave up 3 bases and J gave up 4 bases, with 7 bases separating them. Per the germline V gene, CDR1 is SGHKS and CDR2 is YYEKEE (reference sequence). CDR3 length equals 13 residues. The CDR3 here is CASSSSPTGELFF. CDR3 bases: TGTGCCAGCAGCTCCTCACCCACCGGGGAGCTGTTTTTT.

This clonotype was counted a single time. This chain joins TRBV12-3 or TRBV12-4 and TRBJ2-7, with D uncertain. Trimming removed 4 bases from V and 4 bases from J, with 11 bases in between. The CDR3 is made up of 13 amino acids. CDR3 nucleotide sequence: TGTGCCAGCAGTTACCGGGTAGGATACGAGCAGTACTTC. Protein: CASSYRVGYEQYF.

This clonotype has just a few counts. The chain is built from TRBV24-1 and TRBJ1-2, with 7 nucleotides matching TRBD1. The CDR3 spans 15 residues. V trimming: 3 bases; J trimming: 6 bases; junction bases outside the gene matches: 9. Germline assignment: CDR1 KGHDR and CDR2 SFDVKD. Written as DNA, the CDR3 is TGTGCCACCAGTGATGCAGCACAGGGGTCTAATGGCTACACCTTC. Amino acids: CATSDAAQGSNGYTF.

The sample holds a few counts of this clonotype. The CDR3 DNA reads as TGCGCCAGCAGCCTAGGCGGGGTGGTTCAGCCCCAGCATTTT. Amino acid sequence: CASSLGGVVQPQHF. V and J are TRBV4-1 and TRBJ1-5; D not certain. V gave up 4 bases and J gave up 6 bases, with 13 bases separating them. This CDR3 has 14 residues. Per germline, CDR1 MGHRA and CDR2 YSYEKL.

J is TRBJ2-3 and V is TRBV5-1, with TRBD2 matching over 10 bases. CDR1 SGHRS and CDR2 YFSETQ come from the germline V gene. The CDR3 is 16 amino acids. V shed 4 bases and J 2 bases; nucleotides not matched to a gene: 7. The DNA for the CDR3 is TGCGCCAGCAGCAGCTTAGCGGGAGGCTACACAGATACGCAGTATTTT. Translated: CASSSLAGGYTDTQYF.

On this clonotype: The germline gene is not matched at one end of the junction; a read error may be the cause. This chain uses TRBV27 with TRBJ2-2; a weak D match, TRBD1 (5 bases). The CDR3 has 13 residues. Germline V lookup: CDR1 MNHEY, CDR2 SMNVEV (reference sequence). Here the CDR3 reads CAGSLYRSGELFF. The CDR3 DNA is TGTGCCGGCAGTTTATACAGGTCCGGGGAGCTGTTTTTT.

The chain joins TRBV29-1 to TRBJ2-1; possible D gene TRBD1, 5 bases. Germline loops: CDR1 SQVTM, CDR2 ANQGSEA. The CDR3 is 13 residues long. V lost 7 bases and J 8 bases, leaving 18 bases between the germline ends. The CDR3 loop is CSALVGLRDEQFF. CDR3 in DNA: TGCAGCGCCCTCGTGGGCCTCAGGGATGAGCAGTTCTTC.

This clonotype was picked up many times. The CDR3 nucleotides are TGCGCCAGCAGCACCGGGACAACATATGGCTACACCTTC. It yields the protein CASSTGTTYGYTF. The rearrangement joins TRBV5-1 to TRBJ1-2, with TRBD1 as a possible D gene (6 bases). This CDR3 has 13 amino acids. Germline values: CDR1 SGHRS, CDR2 YFSETQ. The V end was cut by 4 bases, the J end by 5 bases, with 12 bases between.

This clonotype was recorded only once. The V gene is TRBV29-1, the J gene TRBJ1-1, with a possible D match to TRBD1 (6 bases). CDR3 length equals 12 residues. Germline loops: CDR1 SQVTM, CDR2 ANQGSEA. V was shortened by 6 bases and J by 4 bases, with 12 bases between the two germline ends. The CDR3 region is CSVEQGPTEAFF. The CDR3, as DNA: TGCAGCGTGGAACAGGGTCCCACTGAAGCTTTCTTT.

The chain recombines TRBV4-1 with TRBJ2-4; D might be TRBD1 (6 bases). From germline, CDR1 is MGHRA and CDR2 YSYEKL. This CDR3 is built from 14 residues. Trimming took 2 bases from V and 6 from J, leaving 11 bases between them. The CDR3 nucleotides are TGCGCCAGCAGCCAACAGGGGCCGGGAAACATTCAGTACTTC. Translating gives CASSQQGPGNIQYF.

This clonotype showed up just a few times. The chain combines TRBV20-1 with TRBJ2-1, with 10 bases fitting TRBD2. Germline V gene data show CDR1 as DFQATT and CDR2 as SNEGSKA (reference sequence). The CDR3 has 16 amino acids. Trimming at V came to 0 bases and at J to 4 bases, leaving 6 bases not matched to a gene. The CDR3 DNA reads TGCAGTGCTAGAGACTCTAGCGGGAGTGCTTACAATGAGCAGTTCTTC. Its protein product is CSARDSSGSAYNEQFF.

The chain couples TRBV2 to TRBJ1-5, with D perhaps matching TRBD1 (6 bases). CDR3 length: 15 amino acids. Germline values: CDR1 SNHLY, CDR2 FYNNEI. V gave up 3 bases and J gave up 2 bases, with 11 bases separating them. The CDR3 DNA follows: TGTGCCAGCAGTGATGACAGGTGGCGCAATCAGCCCCAGCATTTT. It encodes CASSDDRWRNQPQHF. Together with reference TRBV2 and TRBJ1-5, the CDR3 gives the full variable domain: EPEVTQTPSHQVTQMGQEVILRCVPISNHLYFYWYRQILGQKVEFLVSFYNNEISEKSEIFDDQFSVERPDGSNFTLKIRSTKLEDSAMYFCASSDDRWRNQPQHFGDGTRLSIL.

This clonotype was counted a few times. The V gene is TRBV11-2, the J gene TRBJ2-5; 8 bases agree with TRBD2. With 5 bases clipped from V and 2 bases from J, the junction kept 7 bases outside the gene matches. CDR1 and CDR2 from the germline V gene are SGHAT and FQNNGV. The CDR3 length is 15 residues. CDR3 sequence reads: CASSQVPGGQETQYF. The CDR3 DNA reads TGTGCCAGCAGCCAGGTACCGGGAGGGCAAGAGACCCAGTACTTC.

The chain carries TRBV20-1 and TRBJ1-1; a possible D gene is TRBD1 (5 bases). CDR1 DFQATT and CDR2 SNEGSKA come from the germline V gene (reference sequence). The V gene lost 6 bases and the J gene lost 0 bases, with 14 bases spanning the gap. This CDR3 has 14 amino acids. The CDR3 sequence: CSARDGWMNTEAFF. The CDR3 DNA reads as TGCAGTGCCCGGGACGGATGGATGAACACTGAAGCTTTCTTT.

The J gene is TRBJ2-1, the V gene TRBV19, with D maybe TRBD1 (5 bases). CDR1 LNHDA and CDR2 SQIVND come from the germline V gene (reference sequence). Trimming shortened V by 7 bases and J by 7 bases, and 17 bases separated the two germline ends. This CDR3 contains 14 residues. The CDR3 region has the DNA TGTGCCAGTACGGTCGACAGATTGGGGAATGAGCAGTTCTTC. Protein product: CASTVDRLGNEQFF.

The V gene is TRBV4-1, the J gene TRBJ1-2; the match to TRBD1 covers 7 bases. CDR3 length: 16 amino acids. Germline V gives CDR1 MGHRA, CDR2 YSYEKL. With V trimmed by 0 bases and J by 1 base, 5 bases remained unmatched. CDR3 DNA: TGCGCCAGCAGCCAAGATGGGCAGGGGGGTAACTATGGCTACACCTTC. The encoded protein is CASSQDGQGGNYGYTF.

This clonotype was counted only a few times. In DNA form, the CDR3 reads TGCGCCAGCAGCCCCATACAGCAGACCCAATACAATGAGCAGTTCTTC. Its translation: CASSPIQQTQYNEQFF. The chain couples TRBV4-1 to TRBJ2-1; no reliable D call. The CDR3 has 16 residues. V was trimmed by 4 bases and J by 4 bases, leaving 17 bases between them. The germline V gene encodes CDR1 MGHRA and CDR2 YSYEKL.

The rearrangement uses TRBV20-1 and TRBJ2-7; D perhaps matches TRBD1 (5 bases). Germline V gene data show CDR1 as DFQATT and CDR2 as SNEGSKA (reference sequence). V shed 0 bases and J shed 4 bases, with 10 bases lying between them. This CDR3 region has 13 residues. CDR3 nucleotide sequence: TGCAGTGCTAGAGATCCTTACAGGTACGAGCAGTACTTC. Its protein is CSARDPYRYEQYF.

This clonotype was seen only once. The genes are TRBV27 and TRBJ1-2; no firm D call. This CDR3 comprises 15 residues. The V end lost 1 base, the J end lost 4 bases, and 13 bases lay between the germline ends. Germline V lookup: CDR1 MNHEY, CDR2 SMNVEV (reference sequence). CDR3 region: CASSLYWGGVYGYTF. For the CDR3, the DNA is TGTGCCAGCAGTTTATATTGGGGTGGAGTCTATGGCTACACCTTC.

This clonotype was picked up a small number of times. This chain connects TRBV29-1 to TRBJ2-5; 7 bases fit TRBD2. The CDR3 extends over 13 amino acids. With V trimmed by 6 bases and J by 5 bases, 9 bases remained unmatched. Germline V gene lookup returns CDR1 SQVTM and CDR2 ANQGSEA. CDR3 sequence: CSVRGLADETQYF. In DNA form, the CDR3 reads TGCAGCGTGCGGGGTCTAGCGGATGAGACCCAGTACTTC.

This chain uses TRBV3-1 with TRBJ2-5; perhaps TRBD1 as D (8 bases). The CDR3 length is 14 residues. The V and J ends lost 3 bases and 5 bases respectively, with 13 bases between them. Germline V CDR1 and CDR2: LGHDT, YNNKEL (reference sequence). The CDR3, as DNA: TGTGCCAGCAGCCACGGACAGGGAGGGGAGACCCAGTACTTC. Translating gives CASSHGQGGETQYF.

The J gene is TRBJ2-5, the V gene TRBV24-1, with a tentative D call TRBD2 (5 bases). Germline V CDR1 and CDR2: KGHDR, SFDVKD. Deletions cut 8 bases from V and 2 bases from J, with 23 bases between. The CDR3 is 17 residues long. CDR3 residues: CATIGSEPNGRQETQYF. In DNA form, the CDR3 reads TGTGCCACCATTGGGAGCGAGCCAAACGGCCGACAAGAGACCCAGTACTTC.

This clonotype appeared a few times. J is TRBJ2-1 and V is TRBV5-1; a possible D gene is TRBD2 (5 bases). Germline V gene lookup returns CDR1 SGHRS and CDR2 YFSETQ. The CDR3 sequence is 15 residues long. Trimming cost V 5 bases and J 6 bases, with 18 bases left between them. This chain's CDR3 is CASRTDPPGSNEQFF. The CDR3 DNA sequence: TGCGCCAGCAGAACGGACCCCCCGGGAAGCAATGAGCAGTTCTTC.

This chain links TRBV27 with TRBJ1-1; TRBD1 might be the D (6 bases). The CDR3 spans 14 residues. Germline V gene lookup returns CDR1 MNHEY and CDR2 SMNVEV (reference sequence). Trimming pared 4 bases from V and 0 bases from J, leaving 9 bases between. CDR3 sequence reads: CASSWTAMNTEAFF. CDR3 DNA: TGTGCCAGCAGTTGGACAGCAATGAACACTGAAGCTTTCTTT.

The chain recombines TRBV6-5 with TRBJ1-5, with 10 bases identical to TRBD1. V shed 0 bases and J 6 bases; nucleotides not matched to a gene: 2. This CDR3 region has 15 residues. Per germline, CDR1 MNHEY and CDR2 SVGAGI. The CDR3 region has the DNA TGTGCCAGCAGTTACTCGAGGACAGGGGGTCAGCCCCAGCATTTT. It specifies CASSYSRTGGQPQHF.

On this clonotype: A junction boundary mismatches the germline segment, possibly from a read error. The CDR3, as DNA: TGCGCCAGCAGCTTACGTGGAGCTGGCGAGGGACACAAAAATGAGCATTTCTTC. This encodes CASSLRGAGEGHKNEHFF. The genes are TRBV5-1 and TRBJ2-1; D may be TRBD1 (6 bases). Germline CDR1 SGHRS, CDR2 YFSETQ. This CDR3 region has 18 residues.

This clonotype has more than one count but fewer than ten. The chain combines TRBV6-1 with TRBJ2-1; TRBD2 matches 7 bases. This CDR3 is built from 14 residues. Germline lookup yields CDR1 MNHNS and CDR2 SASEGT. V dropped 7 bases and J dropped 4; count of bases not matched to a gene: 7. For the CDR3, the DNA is TGTGCCAGCACGTCTAGCGGATGTTACAATGAGCAGTTCTTC. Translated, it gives CASTSSGCYNEQFF.